This T cell receptor beta chain was retrieved from a study of control samples from healthy donors and cancer patients. Assay: immunoSEQ multiplex PCR; the TCRdb copy retains only in-frame clones and omits some. The top ten hold roughly 1.6% of the sample, which has around 200,000 clones, roughly 94% seen once. Germline V lookup: CDR1 SQVTM, CDR2 ANQGSEA. Trimming cost V 1 base and J 4 bases; bases outside gene matches: 4. The length of the CDR3 is 14 residues. This clone appeared once. Source material: blood. This chain uses TRBV29-1 with TRBJ2-1, with 7 nucleotides matching TRBD2. This clonotype was sampled from a man in his fifties or sixties in good health. CDR3 residues: CSVEVQRGYNEQFF. CDR3 nucleotide sequence: TGCAGCGTTGAAGTCCAGCGGGGTTACAATGAGCAGTTCTTC.